The next 14 T cell receptor beta chains were all read from a single sample in a study of blood T cell repertoires in COVID-19. The protocol was immunoSEQ multiplex PCR, while the TCRdb copy is restricted to in-frame clones and leaves out a portion. The sample has fewer than 180,000 clones, 84% seen once; the top ten hold around 2.1%. Sequencing was carried out using peripheral blood. The receptors originated from a man aged 65 to 85 with acute or convalescent COVID-19.

V and J are TRBV27 and TRBJ2-2, with 7 bases lining up with TRBD1. This CDR3 contains 17 residues. Germline V CDR1 and CDR2: MNHEY, SMNVEV (reference sequence). Trimming took 4 bases from V and 1 from J; bases not matched to a gene: 9. The DNA of the CDR3 is TGTGCCAGCAGTTCCCGTGGGGACAGACAGAACACCGGGGAGCTGTTTTTT. This gives the protein CASSSRGDRQNTGELFF.

The chain couples TRBV7-2 to TRBJ1-1; a weak D match, TRBD1 (6 bases). The CDR3 covers 14 residues. Germline CDR1 is SGHTA and CDR2 is FQGNSA. The V and J ends lost 1 base and 5 bases respectively, with 11 bases between them. The DNA of the CDR3 is TGTGCCAGCAGCTTAGGGGGCAGGGGTACTGAAGCTTTCTTT. Protein product: CASSLGGRGTEAFF.

The J gene is TRBJ2-2, the V gene TRBV19, with D perhaps matching TRBD2 (5 bases). Trimming removed 6 bases from V and 2 bases from J, with 13 bases in between. Germline V gene lookup returns CDR1 LNHDA and CDR2 SQIVND (reference sequence). This CDR3 contains 15 residues. CDR3 region: CASSFRRENTGELFF. In nucleotides, the CDR3 is TGTGCCAGTAGCTTCCGCCGGGAAAACACCGGGGAGCTGTTTTTT.

The sample holds a few counts of this clone. The chain joins TRBV19 to TRBJ1-4; the D gene is possibly TRBD1 (6 bases). V lost 7 bases and J 2 bases, leaving 14 bases between the germline ends. The CDR3 covers 15 residues. Germline-derived CDR1 and CDR2 are LNHDA and SQIVND (reference sequence). The CDR3 DNA reads TGTGCCAGTACACGCACAGGGCCCACTAATGAAAAACTGTTTTTT. Translated: CASTRTGPTNEKLFF.

V usage is TRBV5-4 and J usage is TRBJ1-2; the D gene is possibly TRBD1 (6 bases). V was pared by 6 bases and J by 4 bases, with 19 bases between. CDR1 SGHNT and CDR2 YYREEE come from the germline V gene (reference sequence). The CDR3 consists of 15 residues. The CDR3 sequence is CASTPLGGGAYGYTF. In DNA, the CDR3 is TGTGCCAGCACCCCGCTTGGGGGGGGCGCCTATGGCTACACCTTC.

This rearrangement joins TRBV3-1 (or the pseudogene TRBV3-2) to TRBJ2-2; the D gene is possibly TRBD1 (6 bases). The CDR3 has 16 residues. Germline CDR1 LGHDT, CDR2 YNNKEL (reference sequence). The V end was cut by 0 bases, the J end by 6 bases, with 14 bases between. CDR3 region: CASSQERGHGPGELFF. CDR3 DNA sequence: TGTGCCAGCAGCCAAGAGAGGGGACATGGCCCCGGGGAGCTGTTTTTT.

The gene calls are TRBV5-1 and TRBJ1-4; weak D call: TRBD1 (6 bases). Germline CDR1 SGHRS, CDR2 YFSETQ. There are 15 residues in the CDR3. With 4 bases removed from V and 6 bases from J, the gap between germline ends came to 16 bases. CDR3 nucleotides: TGCGCCAGCAGCCCAGGAAGGGGGATAGATGAAAAACTGTTTTTT. Its translation is CASSPGRGIDEKLFF.

V usage is TRBV5-1 and J usage is TRBJ1-4; 8 bases align to TRBD1. Per the germline V gene, CDR1 is SGHRS and CDR2 is YFSETQ. With V trimmed by 0 bases and J by 6 bases, 4 bases remained unmatched. The CDR3 covers 15 residues. In DNA, the CDR3 is TGCGCCAGCAGCTTGGATTCAGGGGGCGATGAAAAACTGTTTTTT. Amino acids: CASSLDSGGDEKLFF.

V is TRBV18 and J is TRBJ2-2; no definite D call. CDR1 and CDR2 (germline): KGHSH, LQKENI. The CDR3 extends over 13 amino acids. Trimming left V 2 bases short and J 2 bases short, with 3 bases between. CDR3 sequence (DNA): TGTGCCAGCTCACCAGTAAACACCGGGGAGCTGTTTTTT. This sequence encodes CASSPVNTGELFF.

V usage is TRBV19 and J usage is TRBJ2-2; D not resolved. The CDR3 is made up of 14 amino acids. Trimming stripped 5 bases from V and 2 bases from J, with 9 bases between. Germline lookup yields CDR1 LNHDA and CDR2 SQIVND (reference sequence). The CDR3, as DNA: TGTGCCAGTAGTGCGGAGAGAAACACCGGGGAGCTGTTTTTT. Translating it yields CASSAERNTGELFF.

The rearrangement joins TRBV28 to TRBJ1-5; D might be TRBD1 (5 bases). The V end lost 7 bases, the J end lost 7 bases, and 14 bases lay between the germline ends. The length of the CDR3 is 13 residues. The germline V gene has CDR1 MDHEN and CDR2 SYDVKM. CDR3 nucleotide sequence: TGTGCCAGCAAGGGTCAGGGAGGCCAGCCCCAGCATTTT. Residues: CASKGQGGQPQHF.

The rearrangement links TRBV5-1 to TRBJ1-2; possible D gene TRBD1, 6 bases. The germline V gene encodes CDR1 SGHRS and CDR2 YFSETQ. Trimming pared 4 bases from V and 9 bases from J, leaving 13 bases between. The CDR3 consists of 12 residues. CDR3 bases: TGCGCCAGCAGCCCGGGACAAAGTAGCTACACCTTC. It is translated as CASSPGQSSYTF. Full variable domain (rest looked up from reference TRBV5-1 and TRBJ1-2): KAGVTQTPRYLIKTRGQQVTLSCSPISGHRSVSWYQQTPGQGLQFLFEYFSETQRNKGNFPGRFSGRQFSNSRSEMNVSTLELGDSALYLCASSPGQSSYTFGSGTRLTVV.

The chain combines TRBV28 with TRBJ2-5; a weak D match, TRBD2 (6 bases). Germline V CDR1 and CDR2: MDHEN, SYDVKM. The CDR3 has 11 amino acids. V was shortened by 9 bases and J by 5 bases, with 10 bases between the two germline ends. In DNA form, the CDR3 reads TGTGCCAGTAAGGAGGGGGAGACCCAGTACTTC. It yields the protein CASKEGETQYF.

This chain connects TRBV30 to TRBJ1-2; tentatively, D is TRBD1 (6 bases). There are 11 residues in the CDR3. Germline V gene lookup returns CDR1 GTSNPN and CDR2 SVGIG (reference sequence). V was pared by 3 bases and J by 8 bases, with 10 bases between. The CDR3 is CAWRQGGGYTF. The CDR3 DNA follows: TGTGCCTGGAGACAGGGTGGCGGCTACACCTTC.